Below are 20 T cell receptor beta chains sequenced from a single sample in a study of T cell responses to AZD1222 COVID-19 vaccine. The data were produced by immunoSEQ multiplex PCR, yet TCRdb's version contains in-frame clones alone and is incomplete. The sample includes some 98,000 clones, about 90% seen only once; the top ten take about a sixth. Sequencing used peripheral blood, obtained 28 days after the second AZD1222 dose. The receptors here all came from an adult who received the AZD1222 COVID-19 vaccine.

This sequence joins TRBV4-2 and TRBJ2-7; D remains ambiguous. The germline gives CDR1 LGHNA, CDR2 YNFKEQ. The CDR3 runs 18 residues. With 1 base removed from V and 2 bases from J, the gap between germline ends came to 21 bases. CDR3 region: CASSQGTVKGGRAYEQYF. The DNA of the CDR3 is TGTGCCAGCAGCCAAGGAACAGTCAAGGGTGGACGGGCCTACGAGCAGTACTTC.

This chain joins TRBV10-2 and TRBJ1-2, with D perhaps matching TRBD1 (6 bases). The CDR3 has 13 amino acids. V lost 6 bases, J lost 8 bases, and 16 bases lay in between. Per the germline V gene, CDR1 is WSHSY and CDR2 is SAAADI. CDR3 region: CASREQGPTGYTF. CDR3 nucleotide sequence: TGCGCCAGCAGGGAACAGGGACCGACGGGCTACACCTTC.

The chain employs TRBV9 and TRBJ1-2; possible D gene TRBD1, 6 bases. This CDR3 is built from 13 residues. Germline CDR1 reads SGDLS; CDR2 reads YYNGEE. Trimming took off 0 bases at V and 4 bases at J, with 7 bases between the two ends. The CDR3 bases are TGTGCCAGCAGCGTAGAGACAGGCTATGGCTACACCTTC. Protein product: CASSVETGYGYTF.

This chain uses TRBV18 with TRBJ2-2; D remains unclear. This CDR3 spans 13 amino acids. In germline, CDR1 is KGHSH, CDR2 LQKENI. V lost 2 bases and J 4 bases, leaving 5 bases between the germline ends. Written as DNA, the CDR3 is TGTGCCAGCTCACCAGGGGTCACCGGGGAGCTGTTTTTT. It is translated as CASSPGVTGELFF.

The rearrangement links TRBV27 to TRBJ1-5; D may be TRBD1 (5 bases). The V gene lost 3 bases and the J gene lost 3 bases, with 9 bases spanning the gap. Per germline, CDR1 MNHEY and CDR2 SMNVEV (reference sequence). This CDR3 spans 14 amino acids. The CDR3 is CASSLRQYNQPQHF. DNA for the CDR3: TGTGCCAGCAGTTTGAGACAGTACAATCAGCCCCAGCATTTT.

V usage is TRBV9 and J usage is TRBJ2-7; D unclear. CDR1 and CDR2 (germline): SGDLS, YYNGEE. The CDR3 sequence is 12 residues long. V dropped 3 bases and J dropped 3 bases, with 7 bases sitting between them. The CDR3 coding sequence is TGTGCCAGCAGCGCCGACCTCTACGAGCAGTACTTC. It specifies CASSADLYEQYF.

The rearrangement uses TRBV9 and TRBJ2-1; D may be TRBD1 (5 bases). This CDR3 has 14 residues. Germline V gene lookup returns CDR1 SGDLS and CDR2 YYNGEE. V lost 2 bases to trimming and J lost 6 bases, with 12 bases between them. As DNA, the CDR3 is TGTGCCAGCAGCGTCTCGACAGATAGCAATGAGCAGTTCTTC. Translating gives CASSVSTDSNEQFF.

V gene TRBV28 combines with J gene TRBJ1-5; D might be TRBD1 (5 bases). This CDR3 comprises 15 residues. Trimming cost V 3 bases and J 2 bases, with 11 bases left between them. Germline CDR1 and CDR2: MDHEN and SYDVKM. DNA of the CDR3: TGTGCCAGCAGTTTCCCGGGACGGGGCAATCAGCCCCAGCATTTT. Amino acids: CASSFPGRGNQPQHF.

The DNA for the CDR3 is TGCGCCAGCAGCCCGACGACAGGGTCTTACCTCATCTCCTACAATGAGCAGTTCTTC. This encodes CASSPTTGSYLISYNEQFF. This sequence joins TRBV4-1 and TRBJ2-1; 7 bases are a match to TRBD1. V shed 4 bases and J 0 bases; nucleotides not matched to a gene: 15. This CDR3 has 19 residues. Germline CDR1 reads MGHRA; CDR2 reads YSYEKL.

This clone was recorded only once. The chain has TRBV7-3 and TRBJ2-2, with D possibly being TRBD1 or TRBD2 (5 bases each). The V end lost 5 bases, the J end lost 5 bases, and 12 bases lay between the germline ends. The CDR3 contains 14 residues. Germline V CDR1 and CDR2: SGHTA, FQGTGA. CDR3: CASSRDHNTGELFF. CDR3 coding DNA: TGTGCCAGCAGCCGGGACCACAATACCGGGGAGCTGTTTTTT.

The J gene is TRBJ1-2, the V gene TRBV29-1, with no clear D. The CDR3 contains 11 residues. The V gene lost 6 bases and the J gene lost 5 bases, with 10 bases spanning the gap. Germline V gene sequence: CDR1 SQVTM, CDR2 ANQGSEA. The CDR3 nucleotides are TGCAGCGTGGACCAAATTTATGGCTACACCTTC. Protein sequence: CSVDQIYGYTF.

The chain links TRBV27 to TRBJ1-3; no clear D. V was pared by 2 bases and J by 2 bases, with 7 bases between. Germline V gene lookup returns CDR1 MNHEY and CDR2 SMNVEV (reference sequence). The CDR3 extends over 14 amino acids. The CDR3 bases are TGTGCCAGCAGTTTAATAGGGCCTGGAAACACCATATATTTT. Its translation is CASSLIGPGNTIYF.

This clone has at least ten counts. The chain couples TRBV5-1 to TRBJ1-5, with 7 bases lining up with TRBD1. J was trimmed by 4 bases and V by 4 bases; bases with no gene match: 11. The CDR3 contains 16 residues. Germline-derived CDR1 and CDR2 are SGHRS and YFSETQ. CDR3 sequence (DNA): TGCGCCAGCAGCCCGGAGGGAGGGGGCATGAATCAGCCCCAGCATTTT. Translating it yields CASSPEGGGMNQPQHF.

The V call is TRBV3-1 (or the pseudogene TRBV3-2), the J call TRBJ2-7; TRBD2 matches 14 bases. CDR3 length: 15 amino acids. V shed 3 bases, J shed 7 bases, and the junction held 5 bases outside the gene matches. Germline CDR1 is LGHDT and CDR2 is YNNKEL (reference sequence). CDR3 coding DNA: TGTGCCAGCAGCCAGGGACTAGCGGGAGTACGAGAGCAGTACTTC. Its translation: CASSQGLAGVREQYF.

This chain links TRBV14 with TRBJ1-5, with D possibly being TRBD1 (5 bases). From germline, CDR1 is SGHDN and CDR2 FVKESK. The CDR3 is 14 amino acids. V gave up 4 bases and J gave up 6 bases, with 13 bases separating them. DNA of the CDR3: TGTGCCAGCAGCCCTACGGGGACCCGTCAGCCCCAGCATTTT. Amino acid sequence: CASSPTGTRQPQHF.

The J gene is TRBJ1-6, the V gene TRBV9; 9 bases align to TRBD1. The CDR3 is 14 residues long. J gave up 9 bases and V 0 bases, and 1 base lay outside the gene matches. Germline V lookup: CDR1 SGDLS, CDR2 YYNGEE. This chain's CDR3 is CASSVGTGVSPLHF. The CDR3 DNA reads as TGTGCCAGCAGCGTAGGGACAGGGGTTTCACCCCTCCACTTT.

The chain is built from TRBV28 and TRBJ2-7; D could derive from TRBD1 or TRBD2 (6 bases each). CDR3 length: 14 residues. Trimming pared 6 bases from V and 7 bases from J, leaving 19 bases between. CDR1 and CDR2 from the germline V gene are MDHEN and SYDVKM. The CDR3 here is CASRGRGLLGEQYF. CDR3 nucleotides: TGTGCCAGCAGAGGACGGGGGCTGTTGGGAGAGCAGTACTTC.

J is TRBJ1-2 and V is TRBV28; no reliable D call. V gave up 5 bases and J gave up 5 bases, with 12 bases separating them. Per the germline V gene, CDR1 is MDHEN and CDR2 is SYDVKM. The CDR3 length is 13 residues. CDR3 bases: TGTGCCAGCAGTCCCACTCTGGGGTATGGCTACACCTTC. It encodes CASSPTLGYGYTF.

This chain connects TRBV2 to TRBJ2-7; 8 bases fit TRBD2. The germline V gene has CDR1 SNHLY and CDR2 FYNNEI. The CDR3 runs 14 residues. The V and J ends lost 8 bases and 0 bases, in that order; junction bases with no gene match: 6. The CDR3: CASQPSGSSYEQYF. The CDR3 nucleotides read TGTGCCAGCCAACCCAGCGGGAGCTCCTACGAGCAGTACTTC.

The CDR3: CATSGEQGLNYGYTF. In nucleotides, the CDR3 is TGTGCCACCAGCGGGGAACAGGGGCTTAACTATGGCTACACCTTC. This chain connects TRBV15 to TRBJ1-2; 7 bases map to TRBD1. CDR1 and CDR2 (germline): LNHNV, YYDKDF (reference sequence). The CDR3 is made up of 15 amino acids. The ends lost 5 bases at V and 1 base at J; junction bases unmatched: 7.